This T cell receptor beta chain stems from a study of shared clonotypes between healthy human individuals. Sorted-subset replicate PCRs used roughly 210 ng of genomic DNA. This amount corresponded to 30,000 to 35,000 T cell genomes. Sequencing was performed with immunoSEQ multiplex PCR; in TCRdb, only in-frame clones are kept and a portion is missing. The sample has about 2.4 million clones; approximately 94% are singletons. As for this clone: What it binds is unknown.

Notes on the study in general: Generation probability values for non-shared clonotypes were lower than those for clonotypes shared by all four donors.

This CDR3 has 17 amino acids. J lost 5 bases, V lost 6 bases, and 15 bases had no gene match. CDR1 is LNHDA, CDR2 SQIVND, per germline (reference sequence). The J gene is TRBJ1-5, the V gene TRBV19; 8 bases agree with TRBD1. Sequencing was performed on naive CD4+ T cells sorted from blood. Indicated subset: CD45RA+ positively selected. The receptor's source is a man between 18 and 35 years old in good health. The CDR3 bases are TGTGCCAGTAGCAAGGGGAGGCAGGGGGCGCGGGATCAGCCCCAGCATTTT. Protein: CASSKGRQGARDQPQHF.